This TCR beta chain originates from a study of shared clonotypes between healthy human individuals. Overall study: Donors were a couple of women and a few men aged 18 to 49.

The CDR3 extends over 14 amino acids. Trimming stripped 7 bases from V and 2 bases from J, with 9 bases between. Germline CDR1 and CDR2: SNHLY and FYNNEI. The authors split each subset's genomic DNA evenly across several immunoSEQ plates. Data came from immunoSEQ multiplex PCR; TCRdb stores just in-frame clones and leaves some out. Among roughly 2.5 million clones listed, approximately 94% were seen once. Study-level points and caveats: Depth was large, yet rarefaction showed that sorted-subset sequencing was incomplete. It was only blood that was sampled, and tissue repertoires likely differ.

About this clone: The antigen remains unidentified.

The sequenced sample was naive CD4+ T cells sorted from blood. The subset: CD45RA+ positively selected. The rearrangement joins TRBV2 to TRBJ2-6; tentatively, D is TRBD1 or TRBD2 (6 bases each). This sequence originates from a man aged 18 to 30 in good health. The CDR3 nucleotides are TGTGCCAGCAACAGGGAGGCTGGGGCCAACGTCCTGACTTTC. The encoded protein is CASNREAGANVLTF. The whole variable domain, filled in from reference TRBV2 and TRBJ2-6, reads EPEVTQTPSHQVTQMGQEVILRCVPISNHLYFYWYRQILGQKVEFLVSFYNNEISEKSEIFDDQFSVERPDGSNFTLKIRSTKLEDSAMYFCASNREAGANVLTFGAGSRLTVL.